The rows below give T cell receptor beta chains drawn from one sample of a study of blood T cell repertoires in COVID-19. Sequencing was performed with immunoSEQ multiplex PCR; in TCRdb, only in-frame clones are kept and a portion is missing. Here the sample spans 300,000 or so clones, 65% to 85% being singletons. The source material was peripheral blood. These TCRs come from a woman aged 50 to 65 with acute or convalescent COVID-19. Both conserved end residues are part of each CDR3. Each record gives: D gene, clone size, J gene, V gene, CDR3 protein, CDR3 DNA. The D gene is left open where the match is weak. Not all rows give a size; the values are once, few, many and, for expanded clones, a class.

d_call: TRBD2; clone_size: -; j_call: TRBJ2-1; v_call: TRBV2; cdr3_aa: CASSPGRSGGRSYNEQFF; cdr3_nt: TGTGCCAGCAGTCCAGGGCGTAGCGGGGGGAGATCCTACAATGAGCAGTTCTTC
d_call: TRBD1; clone_size: -; j_call: TRBJ1-1; v_call: TRBV25-1; cdr3_aa: CASSVHPGGGRAFF; cdr3_nt: TGTGCCAGCAGTGTCCATCCAGGGGGCGGTCGGGCTTTCTTT
d_call: TRBD1; clone_size: -; j_call: TRBJ1-5; v_call: TRBV6-5; cdr3_aa: CASSYSRQGGNQPQHF; cdr3_nt: TGTGCCAGCAGTTACTCGAGACAGGGAGGCAATCAGCCCCAGCATTTT
d_call: TRBD1; clone_size: -; j_call: TRBJ2-5; v_call: TRBV18; cdr3_aa: CASSPDRVKETQYF; cdr3_nt: TGTGCCAGCTCACCCGACAGGGTTAAAGAGACCCAGTACTTC
d_call: -; clone_size: -; j_call: TRBJ2-3; v_call: TRBV7-2; cdr3_aa: CASRVYGGGLSTDTQYF; cdr3_nt: TGTGCCAGCAGAGTATATGGGGGGGGGCTAAGCACAGATACGCAGTATTTT
d_call: -; clone_size: -; j_call: TRBJ2-5; v_call: TRBV9; cdr3_aa: CASSVSGQETQYF; cdr3_nt: TGTGCCAGCAGCGTAAGCGGGCAAGAGACCCAGTACTTC
d_call: TRBD1; clone_size: once; j_call: TRBJ1-5; v_call: TRBV6-2/TRBV6-3; cdr3_aa: CASSWTGAQPQHF; cdr3_nt: TGTGCCAGCAGCTGGACAGGGGCCCAGCCCCAGCATTTT
d_call: TRBD1; clone_size: -; j_call: TRBJ2-3; v_call: TRBV7-2; cdr3_aa: CASSFRGLSTDTQYF; cdr3_nt: TGTGCCAGCAGCTTCAGGGGGCTGAGCACAGATACGCAGTATTTT
d_call: TRBD1; clone_size: -; j_call: TRBJ1-4; v_call: TRBV24-1; cdr3_aa: CATSDPRDSGEKLFF; cdr3_nt: TGTGCCACCAGTGATCCCAGGGACAGTGGGGAAAAACTGTTTTTT
d_call: -; clone_size: -; j_call: TRBJ2-5; v_call: TRBV5-8; cdr3_aa: CASRLAGKTQYF; cdr3_nt: TGTGCCAGCAGGCTCGCGGGAAAGACCCAGTACTTC